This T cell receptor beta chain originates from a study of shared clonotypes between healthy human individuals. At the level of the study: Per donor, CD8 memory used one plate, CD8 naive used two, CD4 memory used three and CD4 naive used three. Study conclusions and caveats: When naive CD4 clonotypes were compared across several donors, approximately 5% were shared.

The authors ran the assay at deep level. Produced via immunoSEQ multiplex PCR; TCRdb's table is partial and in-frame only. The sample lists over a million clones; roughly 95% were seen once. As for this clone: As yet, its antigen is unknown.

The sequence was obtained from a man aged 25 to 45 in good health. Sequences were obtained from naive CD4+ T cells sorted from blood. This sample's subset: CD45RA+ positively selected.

The DNA for the CDR3 is TGTGCCACCAGCAGAGGTTCCGGGAGTCAGTACGAGCAGTACTTC. Its protein product is CATSRGSGSQYEQYF. The rearrangement uses TRBV15 and TRBJ2-7; tentative D call: TRBD2 (6 bases). Germline assignment: CDR1 LNHNV and CDR2 YYDKDF (reference sequence). V was pared by 1 base and J by 4 bases, with 14 bases between. The CDR3 is 15 amino acids.